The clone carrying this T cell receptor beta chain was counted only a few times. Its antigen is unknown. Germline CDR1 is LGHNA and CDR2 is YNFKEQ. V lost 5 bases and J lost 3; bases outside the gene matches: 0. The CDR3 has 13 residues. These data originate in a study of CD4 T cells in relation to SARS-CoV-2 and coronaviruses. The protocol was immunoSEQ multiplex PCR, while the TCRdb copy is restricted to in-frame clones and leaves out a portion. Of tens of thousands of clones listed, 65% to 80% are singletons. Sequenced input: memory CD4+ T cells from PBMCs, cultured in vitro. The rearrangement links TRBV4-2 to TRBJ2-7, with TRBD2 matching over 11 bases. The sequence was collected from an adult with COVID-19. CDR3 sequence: CASSGTSGYEQYF. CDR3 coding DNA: TGTGCCAGCAGCGGGACTAGCGGCTACGAGCAGTACTTC.